This T cell receptor (beta chain) originates from a study of blood T cell repertoires in COVID-19. About the study: Researchers got acute and convalescent COVID-19 samples from the United States, Italy and Spain. In each case, the material was cDNA or gDNA derived from T cells, B-cell-depleted T cells, or PBMCs.

The V and J ends lost 2 bases and 8 bases, in that order; junction bases with no gene match: 3. This CDR3 has 14 amino acids. The germline gives CDR1 ENHRY, CDR2 SYGVKD. In the original analysis: Reference gene primers were amplified, and this amplification served to estimate nucleated cell counts. Method: immunoSEQ multiplex PCR; TCRdb's copy keeps in-frame clones and lacks some. Clone size and the V and J calls come from that table; the DNA yielded D and trimming. The sample records fewer than 200,000 clones, around 90% being singletons. The origin of this receptor is a man between 18 and 29 years old with COVID-19, enrolled during active disease. The sequenced material came from peripheral blood. The chain carries TRBV10-3 and TRBJ1-4; 9 bases match TRBD1. The CDR3 coding sequence is TGTGCCATCAGTGAGGGACAGGGGTCGGAAAAACTGTTTTTT. Its translation is CAISEGQGSEKLFF.